The TCR beta chain described here comes from a study of blood T cell repertoires in COVID-19. Study at large: T cells, B-cell-depleted T cells, or PBMCs provided the cDNA or gDNA that served as material.

The CDR3 is 14 amino acids. The V gene's germline CDR1 is MNHEY and CDR2 SVGEGT. The V end lost 4 bases, the J end lost 3 bases, and 12 bases lay between the germline ends. Study processing details: Amplifying reference gene primers gave estimates of nucleated cell counts. The method was immunoSEQ multiplex PCR; TCRdb's version includes in-frame clones alone and lacks a portion of them. Clone size and the V and J calls come from that table; the DNA yielded D and trimming. This repertoire shows approximately 500,000 clones, roughly 89% found once; its top ten account for 7.5% to 9.5%. V and J are TRBV6-2 or TRBV6-3 and TRBJ1-1; D remains unclear. This TCR came from a woman aged 50 to 60 with COVID-19, enrolled during active disease. The sequencing sample was made of peripheral blood. CDR3 DNA: TGTGCCAGCAGTTTAGACTGGGTTTACACTGAAGCTTTCTTT. This translates into CASSLDWVYTEAFF.